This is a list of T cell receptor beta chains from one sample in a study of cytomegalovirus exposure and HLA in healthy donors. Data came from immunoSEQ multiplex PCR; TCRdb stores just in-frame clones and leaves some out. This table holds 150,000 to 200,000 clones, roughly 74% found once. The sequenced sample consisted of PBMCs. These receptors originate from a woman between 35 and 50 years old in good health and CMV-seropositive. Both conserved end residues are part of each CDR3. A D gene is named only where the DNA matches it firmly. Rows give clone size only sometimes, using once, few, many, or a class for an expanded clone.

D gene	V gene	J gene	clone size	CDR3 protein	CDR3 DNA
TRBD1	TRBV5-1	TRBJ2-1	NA	CASSPGQGASGGGYNEQFF	TGCGCCAGCAGCCCGGGACAGGGGGCTAGCGGAGGGGGTTACAATGAGCAGTTCTTC
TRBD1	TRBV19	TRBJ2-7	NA	CASSIYKVGTVSYEQYF	TGTGCCAGTAGTATCTACAAGGTCGGGACAGTTTCCTACGAGCAGTACTTC
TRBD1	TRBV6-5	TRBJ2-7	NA	CASSHRQGGEQYF	TGTGCCAGCAGTCACCGACAGGGTGGGGAGCAGTACTTC
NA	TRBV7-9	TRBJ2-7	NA	CASSLGGTRPGEQYF	TGTGCCAGCAGCTTAGGAGGAACACGGCCGGGGGAGCAGTACTTC
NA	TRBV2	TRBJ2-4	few	CASRRVGAAKNIQYF	TGTGCCAGCAGGAGGGTCGGCGCAGCCAAAAACATTCAGTACTTC
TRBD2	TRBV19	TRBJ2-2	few	CASSATSGTPSNTGELFF	TGTGCCAGTAGTGCGACTAGCGGGACACCCTCGAACACCGGGGAGCTGTTTTTT
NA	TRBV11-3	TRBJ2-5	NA	CASSKGLAHSETQYF	TGTGCCAGCAGCAAGGGACTGGCGCATTCGGAGACCCAGTACTTC
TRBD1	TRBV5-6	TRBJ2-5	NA	CASSAPGQVSQETQYF	TGTGCCAGCAGCGCACCGGGACAGGTATCCCAAGAGACCCAGTACTTC
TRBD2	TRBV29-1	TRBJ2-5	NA	CSVVLLAGDSGETQYF	TGCAGCGTTGTGCTGCTAGCGGGAGATTCGGGCGAGACCCAGTACTTC
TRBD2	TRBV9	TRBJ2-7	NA	CASSPGGTSRYEQYF	TGTGCCAGCAGCCCCGGAGGGACTAGCCGCTACGAGCAGTACTTC
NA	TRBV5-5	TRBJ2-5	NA	CASSFRGIEETQYF	TGTGCCAGCAGCTTTAGGGGGATTGAAGAGACCCAGTACTTC
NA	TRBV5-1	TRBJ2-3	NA	CASSFNFITDTQYF	TGCGCCAGCAGCTTCAACTTCATCACAGATACGCAGTATTTT
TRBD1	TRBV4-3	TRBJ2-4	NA	CASSQDRRTGGQNIQYF	TGCGCCAGCAGCCAAGACCGGAGGACAGGGGGCCAAAACATTCAGTACTTC
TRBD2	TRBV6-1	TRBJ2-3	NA	CASSATSGSLKVTQYF	TGTGCCAGCAGTGCGACTAGCGGGAGCCTGAAAGTTACGCAGTATTTT
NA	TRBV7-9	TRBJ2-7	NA	CASCQGNSYEQYF	TGTGCCAGCTGCCAGGGCAACTCCTACGAGCAGTACTTC
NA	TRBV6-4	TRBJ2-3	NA	CASSDNGTPHGTQYF	TGTGCCAGCAGTGACAATGGGACTCCCCATGGTACGCAGTATTTT
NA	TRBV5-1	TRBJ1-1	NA	CASSQGRRGTEAFF	TGCGCCAGCTCGCAGGGGCGGAGAGGCACTGAAGCTTTCTTT
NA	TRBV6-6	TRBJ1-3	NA	CASRDNSGNTIYF	TGTGCCAGCAGGGACAACTCTGGAAACACCATATATTTT
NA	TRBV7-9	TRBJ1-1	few	CASSTANTEAFF	TGTGCCAGCAGCACAGCGAACACTGAAGCTTTCTTT
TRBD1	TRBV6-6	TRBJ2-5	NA	CASSDRGKMETQYF	TGTGCCAGCAGCGACAGGGGGAAGATGGAGACCCAGTACTTC
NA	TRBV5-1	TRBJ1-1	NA	CASSGRQGMNTEAFF	TGCGCCAGCAGCGGACGGCAGGGGATGAACACTGAAGCTTTCTTT
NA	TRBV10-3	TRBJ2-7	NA	CAIRGEEEVGEQYF	TGTGCCATCAGGGGCGAGGAGGAGGTTGGCGAGCAGTACTTC
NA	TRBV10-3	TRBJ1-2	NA	CAISEGRQTNYGYTF	TGTGCCATCAGTGAAGGAAGACAGACTAACTATGGCTACACCTTC
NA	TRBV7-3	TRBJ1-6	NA	CASSSRGPLHSPLHF	TGTGCCAGCAGCTCCAGGGGACCCCTCCATTCACCCCTCCACTTT
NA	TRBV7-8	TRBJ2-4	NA	CASSLAGGGNIQYF	TGTGCCAGCAGCTTAGCGGGAGGAGGGAACATTCAGTACTTC
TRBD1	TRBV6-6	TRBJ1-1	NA	CASSYSSGQGRTEAFF	TGTGCCAGCAGTTACTCAAGCGGACAGGGGAGGACTGAAGCTTTCTTT
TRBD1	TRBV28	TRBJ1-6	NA	CATRDRMISYNSPLHF	TGTGCCACCCGGGACAGGATGATCTCCTATAATTCACCCCTCCACTTT
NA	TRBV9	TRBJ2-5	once	CASNSGRRETQYF	TGTGCCAGCAATAGCGGTAGGCGGGAGACCCAGTACTTC
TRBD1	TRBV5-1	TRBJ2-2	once	CASSADRFYTGELFF	TGCGCCAGCAGCGCGGACAGGTTTTACACCGGGGAGCTGTTTTTT
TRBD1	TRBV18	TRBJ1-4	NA	CASSPTSGQGSDEKLFF	TGTGCCAGCTCACCAACTTCGGGACAGGGGTCGGATGAAAAACTGTTTTTT
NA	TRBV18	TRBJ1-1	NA	CASSNQGWGTEAFF	TGTGCCAGCTCAAACCAGGGGTGGGGCACTGAAGCTTTCTTT
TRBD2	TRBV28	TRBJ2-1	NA	CASSPRVAGLSYNEQFF	TGTGCCAGCAGTCCCAGGGTAGCGGGGCTTTCCTACAATGAGCAGTTCTTC
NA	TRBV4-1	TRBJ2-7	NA	CASSQHPNGIYSYEQYF	TGCGCCAGCAGCCAACATCCAAACGGGATATATTCCTACGAGCAGTACTTC
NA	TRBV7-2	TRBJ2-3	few	CASSLTGYETDTQYF	TGTGCCAGCAGCTTAACGGGGTACGAAACAGATACGCAGTATTTT
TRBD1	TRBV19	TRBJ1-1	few	CASRRTGTNTEAFF	TGTGCCAGTAGGCGGACAGGAACGAACACTGAAGCTTTCTTT
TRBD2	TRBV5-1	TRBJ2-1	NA	CASSSGGLAERFF	TGCGCCAGCAGCTCGGGGGGACTAGCTGAGCGGTTCTTC
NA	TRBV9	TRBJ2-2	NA	CASSVDSGDTGELFF	TGTGCCAGCAGCGTAGACTCAGGGGATACCGGGGAGCTGTTTTTT
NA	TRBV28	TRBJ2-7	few	CASSLEGPWAYEQYF	TGTGCCAGCAGTCTTGAGGGCCCCTGGGCCTACGAGCAGTACTTC
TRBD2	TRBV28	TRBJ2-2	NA	CASSFERGVNTGELFF	TGTGCCAGCAGTTTCGAGCGGGGGGTAAACACCGGGGAGCTGTTTTTT
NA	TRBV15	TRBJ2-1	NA	CATSWAGLNEQFF	TGTGCCACCAGCTGGGCGGGGCTCAATGAGCAGTTCTTC
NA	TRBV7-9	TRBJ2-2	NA	CASSLGLRGTGELFF	TGTGCCAGCAGCTTAGGCCTCAGGGGAACCGGGGAGCTGTTTTTT
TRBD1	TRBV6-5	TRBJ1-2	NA	CASSRDRADYGYTF	TGTGCCAGCAGTCGAGACAGGGCCGACTATGGCTACACCTTC
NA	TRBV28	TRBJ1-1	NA	CASSALGTANTEAFF	TGTGCCAGCAGTGCCTTGGGGACTGCGAACACTGAAGCTTTCTTT
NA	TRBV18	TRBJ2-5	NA	CASSPRGSETQYF	TGTGCCAGCTCACCAAGGGGTTCGGAGACCCAGTACTTC
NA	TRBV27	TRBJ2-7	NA	CASSPRGVSYEQYF	TGTGCCAGCAGTCCCCGAGGAGTCTCCTACGAGCAGTACTTC
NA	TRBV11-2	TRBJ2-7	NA	CASSLEGQHYEQYF	TGTGCCAGCAGCTTAGAAGGACAGCACTACGAGCAGTACTTC
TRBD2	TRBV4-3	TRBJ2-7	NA	CASSLGTSGEYEQYF	TGCGCCAGCAGCCTCGGGACTAGTGGGGAATACGAGCAGTACTTC
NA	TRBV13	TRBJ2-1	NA	CASSLAGIYPYNEQFF	TGTGCCAGCAGCTTAGCGGGGATCTACCCCTACAATGAGCAGTTCTTC
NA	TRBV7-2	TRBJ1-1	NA	CASSLEAGRAFF	TGTGCCAGCAGCTTAGAGGCAGGGCGGGCTTTCTTT
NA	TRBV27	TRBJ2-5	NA	CASSSIYVRGETQYF	TGTGCCAGCAGTTCGATATACGTGAGGGGGGAGACCCAGTACTTC
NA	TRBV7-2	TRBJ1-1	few	CASSVTTMNTEAFF	TGTGCCAGCAGCGTAACGACAATGAACACTGAAGCTTTCTTT
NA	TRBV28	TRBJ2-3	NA	CASSGSWKGQYF	TGTGCCAGCAGTGGGAGTTGGAAGGGGCAGTATTTT
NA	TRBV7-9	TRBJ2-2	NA	CASSSRQNTGELFF	TGTGCCAGCAGCTCCCGACAGAACACCGGGGAGCTGTTTTTT
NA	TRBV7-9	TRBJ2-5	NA	CASSPGETQYF	TGTGCCAGCAGCCCCGGGGAGACCCAGTACTTC
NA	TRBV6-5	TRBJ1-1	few	CASRGPRGGDTEAFF	TGTGCCAGCAGGGGACCCCGAGGCGGGGACACTGAAGCTTTCTTT
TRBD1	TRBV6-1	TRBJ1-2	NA	CAIAGQGGDYGYTF	TGTGCCATCGCCGGACAGGGAGGGGACTATGGCTACACCTTC
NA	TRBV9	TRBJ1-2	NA	CASSVAPSHTAENGYTF	TGTGCCAGCAGCGTAGCTCCATCGCACACGGCGGAAAATGGCTACACCTTC
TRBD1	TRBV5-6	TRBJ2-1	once	CASSTYGQGAYNEQFF	TGTGCCAGCAGCACGTACGGACAGGGGGCTTACAATGAGCAGTTCTTC
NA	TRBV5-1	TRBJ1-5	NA	CASSQEGLDNQPQHF	TGCGCCAGCAGCCAGGAGGGGCTCGACAATCAGCCCCAGCATTTT
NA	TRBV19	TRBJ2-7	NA	CASSVTGFGEQYF	TGTGCCAGTAGTGTGACGGGGTTTGGCGAGCAGTACTTC